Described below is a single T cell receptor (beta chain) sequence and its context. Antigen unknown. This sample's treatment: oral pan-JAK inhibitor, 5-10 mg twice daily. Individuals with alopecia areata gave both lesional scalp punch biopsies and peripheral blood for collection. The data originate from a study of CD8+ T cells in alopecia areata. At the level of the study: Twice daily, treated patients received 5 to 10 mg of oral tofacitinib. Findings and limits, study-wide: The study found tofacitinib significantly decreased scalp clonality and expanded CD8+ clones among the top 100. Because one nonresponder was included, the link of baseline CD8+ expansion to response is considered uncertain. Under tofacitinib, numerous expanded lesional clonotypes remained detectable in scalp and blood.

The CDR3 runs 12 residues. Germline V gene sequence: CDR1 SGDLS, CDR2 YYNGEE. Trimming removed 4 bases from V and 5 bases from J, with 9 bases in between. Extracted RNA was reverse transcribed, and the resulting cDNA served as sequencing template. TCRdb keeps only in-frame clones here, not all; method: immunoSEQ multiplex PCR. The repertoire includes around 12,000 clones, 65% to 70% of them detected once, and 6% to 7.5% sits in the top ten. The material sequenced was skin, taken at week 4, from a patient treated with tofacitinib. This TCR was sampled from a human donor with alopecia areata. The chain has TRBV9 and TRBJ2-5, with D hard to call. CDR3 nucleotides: TGTGCCAGCAGCAGAGGAACGGAGACCCAGTACTTC. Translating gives CASSRGTETQYF.